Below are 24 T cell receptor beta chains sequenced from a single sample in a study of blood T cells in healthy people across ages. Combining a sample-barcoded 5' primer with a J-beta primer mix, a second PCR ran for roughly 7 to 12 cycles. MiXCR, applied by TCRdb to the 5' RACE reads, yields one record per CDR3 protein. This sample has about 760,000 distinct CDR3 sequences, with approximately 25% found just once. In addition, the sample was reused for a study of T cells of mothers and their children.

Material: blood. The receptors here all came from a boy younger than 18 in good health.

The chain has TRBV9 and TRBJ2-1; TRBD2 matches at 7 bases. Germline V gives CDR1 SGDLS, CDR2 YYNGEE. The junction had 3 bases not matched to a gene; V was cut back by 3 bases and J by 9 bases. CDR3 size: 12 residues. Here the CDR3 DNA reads TGTGCCAGCAGCGCGGGGGAGGGTGAGCAGTTCTTC. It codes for CASSAGEGEQFF.

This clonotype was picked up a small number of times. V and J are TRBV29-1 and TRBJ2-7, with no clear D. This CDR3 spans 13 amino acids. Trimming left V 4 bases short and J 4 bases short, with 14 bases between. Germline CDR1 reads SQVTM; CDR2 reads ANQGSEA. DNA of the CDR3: TGCAGCGTTGCTCTTCCAGAATATTACGAGCAGTACTTC. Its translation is CSVALPEYYEQYF.

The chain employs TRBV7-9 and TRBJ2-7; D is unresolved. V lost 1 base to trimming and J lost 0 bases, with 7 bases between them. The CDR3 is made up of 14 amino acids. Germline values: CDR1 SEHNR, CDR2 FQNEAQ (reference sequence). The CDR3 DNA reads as TGTGCCAGCAGCTTAGACAGCAACTCCTACGAGCAGTACTTC. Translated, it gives CASSLDSNSYEQYF. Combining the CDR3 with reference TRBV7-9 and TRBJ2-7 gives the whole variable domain DTGVSQNPRHKITKRGQNVTFRCDPISEHNRLYWYRQTLGQGPEFLTYFQNEAQLEKSRLLSDRFSAERPKGSFSTLEIQRTEQGDSAMYLCASSLDSNSYEQYFGPGTRLTVT.

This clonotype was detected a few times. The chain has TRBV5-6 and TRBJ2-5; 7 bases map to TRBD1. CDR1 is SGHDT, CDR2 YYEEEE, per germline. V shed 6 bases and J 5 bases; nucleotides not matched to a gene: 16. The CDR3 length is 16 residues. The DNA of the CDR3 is TGTGCCAGCACCGACCCCGGGCGAAGAGGGGGCGAGACCCAGTACTTC. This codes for CASTDPGRRGGETQYF.

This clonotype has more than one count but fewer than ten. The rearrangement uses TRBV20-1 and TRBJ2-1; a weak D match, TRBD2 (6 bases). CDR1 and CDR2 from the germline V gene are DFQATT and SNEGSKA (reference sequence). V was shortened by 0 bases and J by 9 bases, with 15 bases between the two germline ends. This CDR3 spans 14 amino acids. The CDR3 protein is CSARDRGSGPEQFF. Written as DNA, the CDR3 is TGCAGTGCTAGAGATCGTGGTAGCGGACCTGAGCAGTTCTTC.

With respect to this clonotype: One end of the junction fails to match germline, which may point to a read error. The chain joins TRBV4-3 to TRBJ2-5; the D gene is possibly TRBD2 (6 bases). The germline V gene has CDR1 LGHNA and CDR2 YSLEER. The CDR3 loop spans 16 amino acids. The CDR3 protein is CASGQNGGIGKETQYF. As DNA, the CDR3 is TGCGCCAGCGGCCAAAACGGGGGAATCGGGAAAGAGACCCAGTACTTC.

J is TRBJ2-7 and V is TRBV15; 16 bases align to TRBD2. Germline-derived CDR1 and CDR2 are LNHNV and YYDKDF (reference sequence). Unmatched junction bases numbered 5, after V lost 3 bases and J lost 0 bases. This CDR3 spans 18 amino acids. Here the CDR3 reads CATSRGLAGGKSSYEQYF. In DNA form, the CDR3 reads TGTGCCACCAGCAGGGGACTAGCGGGAGGGAAGAGCTCCTACGAGCAGTACTTC. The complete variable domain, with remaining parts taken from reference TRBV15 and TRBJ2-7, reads DAMVIQNPRYQVTQFGKPVTLSCSQTLNHNVMYWYQQKSSQAPKLLFHYYDKDFNNEADTPDNFQSRRPNTSFCFLDIRSPGLGDTAMYLCATSRGLAGGKSSYEQYFGPGTRLTVT.

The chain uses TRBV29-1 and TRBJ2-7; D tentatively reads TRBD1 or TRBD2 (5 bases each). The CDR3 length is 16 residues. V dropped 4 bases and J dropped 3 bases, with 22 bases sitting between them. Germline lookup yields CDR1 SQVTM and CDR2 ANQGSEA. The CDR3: CSVAGAHGGSNYEQYF. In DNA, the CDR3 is TGCAGCGTTGCCGGGGCGCATGGTGGCTCGAACTACGAGCAGTACTTC.

This CDR3 is CAASSGGVYEQYF. CDR3 in DNA: TGTGCCGCGTCTAGCGGGGGGGTCTACGAGCAGTACTTC. The gene calls are TRBV6-6 and TRBJ2-7, with TRBD2 identical over 12 bases. Trimming removed 11 bases from V and 3 bases from J; junction bases left unmatched: 5. CDR3 length: 13 residues. Per the germline V gene, CDR1 is MNHNY and CDR2 is SVGAGI (reference sequence).

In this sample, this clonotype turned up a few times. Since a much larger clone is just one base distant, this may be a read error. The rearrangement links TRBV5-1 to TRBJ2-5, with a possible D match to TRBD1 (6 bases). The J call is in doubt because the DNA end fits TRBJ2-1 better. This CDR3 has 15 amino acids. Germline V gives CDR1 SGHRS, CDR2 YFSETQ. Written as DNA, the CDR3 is TGCGCCAGCAGCTTGGACGGACAGCTATACAATGGGCAGTTCTTC. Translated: CASSLDGQLYNGQFF.

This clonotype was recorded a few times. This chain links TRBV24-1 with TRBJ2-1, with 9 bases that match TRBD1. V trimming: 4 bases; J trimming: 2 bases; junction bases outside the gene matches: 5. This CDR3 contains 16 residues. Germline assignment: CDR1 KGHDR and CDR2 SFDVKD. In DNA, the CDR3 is TGTGCCACCAGTGACTTTGGACAGGGGACCTACAATGAGCAGTTCTTC. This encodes CATSDFGQGTYNEQFF.

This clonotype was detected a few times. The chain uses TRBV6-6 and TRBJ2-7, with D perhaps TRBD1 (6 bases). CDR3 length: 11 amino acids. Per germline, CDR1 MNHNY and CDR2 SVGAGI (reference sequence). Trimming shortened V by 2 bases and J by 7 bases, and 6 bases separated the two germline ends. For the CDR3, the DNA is TGTGCCAGCAGTTACGACAGGGAGCAGTACTTC. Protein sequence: CASSYDREQYF.

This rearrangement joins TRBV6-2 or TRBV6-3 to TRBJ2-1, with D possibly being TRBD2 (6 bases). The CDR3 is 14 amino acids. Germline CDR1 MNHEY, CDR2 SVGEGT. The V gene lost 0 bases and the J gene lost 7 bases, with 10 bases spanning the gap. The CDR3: CASSYSTAGNEQFF. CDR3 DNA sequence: TGTGCCAGCAGTTACTCGACGGCGGGGAATGAGCAGTTCTTC.

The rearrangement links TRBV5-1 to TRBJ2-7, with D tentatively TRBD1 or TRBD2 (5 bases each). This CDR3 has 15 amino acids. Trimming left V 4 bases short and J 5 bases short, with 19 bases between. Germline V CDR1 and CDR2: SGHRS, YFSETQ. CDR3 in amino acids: CASSLWDRTTDEQYF. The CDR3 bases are TGCGCCAGCAGCCTCTGGGACCGAACTACGGACGAGCAGTACTTC.

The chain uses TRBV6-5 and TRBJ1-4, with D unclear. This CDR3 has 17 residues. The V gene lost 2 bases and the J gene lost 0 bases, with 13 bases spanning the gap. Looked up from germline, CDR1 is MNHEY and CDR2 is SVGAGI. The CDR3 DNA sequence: TGTGCCAGCAGTTACGACGCTTCTTTTGCAACTAATGAAAAACTGTTTTTT. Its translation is CASSYDASFATNEKLFF.

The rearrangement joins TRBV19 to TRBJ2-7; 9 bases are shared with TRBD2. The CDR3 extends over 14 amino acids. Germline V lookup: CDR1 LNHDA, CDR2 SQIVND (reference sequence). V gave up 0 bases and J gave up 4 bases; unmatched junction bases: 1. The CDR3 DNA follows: TGTGCCAGTAGTATAGATAGCGGGAGATACGAGCAGTACTTC. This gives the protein CASSIDSGRYEQYF.

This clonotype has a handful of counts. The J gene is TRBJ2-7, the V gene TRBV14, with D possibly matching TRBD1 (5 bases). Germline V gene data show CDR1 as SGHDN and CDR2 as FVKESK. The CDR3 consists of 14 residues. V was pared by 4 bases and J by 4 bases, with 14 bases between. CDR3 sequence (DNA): TGTGCCAGCAGCCCCGGCCCAGGGATGTACGAGCAGTACTTC. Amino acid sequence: CASSPGPGMYEQYF. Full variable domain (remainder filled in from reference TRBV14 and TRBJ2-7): EAGVTQFPSHSVIEKGQTVTLRCDPISGHDNLYWYRRVMGKEIKFLLHFVKESKQDESGMPNNRFLAERTGGTYSTLKVQPAELEDSGVYFCASSPGPGMYEQYFGPGTRLTVT.

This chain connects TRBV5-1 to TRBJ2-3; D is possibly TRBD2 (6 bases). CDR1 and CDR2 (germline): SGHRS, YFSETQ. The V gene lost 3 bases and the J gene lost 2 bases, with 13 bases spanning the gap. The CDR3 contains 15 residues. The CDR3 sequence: CASSSLAGHTDTQYF. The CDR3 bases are TGCGCCAGCAGCTCACTAGCAGGCCACACAGATACGCAGTATTTT.

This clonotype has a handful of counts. The CDR3 DNA reads as TGTGCCAGCAGTGAAGCGCGGTCTGGGGCGAAAGGCTACACCTTC. Residues: CASSEARSGAKGYTF. The genes are TRBV6-1 and TRBJ1-2, with D maybe TRBD1 (5 bases). The germline CDR1 and CDR2 sequences are MNHNS and SASEGT. The germline V and J ends were trimmed by 0 bases and 8 bases, with 16 bases remaining between them. The CDR3 length is 15 residues.

The CDR3 loop reads CASSSRLLMTGGYGYTF. The CDR3 coding sequence is TGTGCCAGCAGCTCTAGACTACTAATGACAGGGGGCTATGGCTACACCTTC. The chain combines TRBV7-8 with TRBJ1-2; TRBD1 agrees at 9 bases. The CDR3 loop spans 17 amino acids. CDR1 SGHVS and CDR2 FQNEAQ come from the germline V gene. Trimming removed 4 bases from V and 4 bases from J; junction bases left unmatched: 13. The full variable domain, completed using reference TRBV7-8 and TRBJ1-2, is GAGVSQSPRYKVAKRGQDVALRCDPISGHVSLFWYQQALGQGPEFLTYFQNEAQLDKSGLPSDRFFAERPEGSVSTLKIQRTQQEDSAVYLCASSSRLLMTGGYGYTFGSGTRLTVV.

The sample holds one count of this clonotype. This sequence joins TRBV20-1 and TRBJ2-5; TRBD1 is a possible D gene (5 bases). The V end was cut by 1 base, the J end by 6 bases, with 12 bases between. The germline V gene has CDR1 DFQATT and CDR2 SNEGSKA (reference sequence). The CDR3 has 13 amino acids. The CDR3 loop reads CSARVWGRQTQYF. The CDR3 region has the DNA TGCAGTGCTAGAGTATGGGGCAGGCAGACCCAGTACTTC.

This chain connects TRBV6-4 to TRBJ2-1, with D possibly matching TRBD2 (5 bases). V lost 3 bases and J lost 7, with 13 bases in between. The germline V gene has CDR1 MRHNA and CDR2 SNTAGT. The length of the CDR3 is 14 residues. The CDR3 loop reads CASSELARGNEQFF. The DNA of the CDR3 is TGTGCCAGCAGTGAGTTGGCTAGAGGGAATGAGCAGTTCTTC.

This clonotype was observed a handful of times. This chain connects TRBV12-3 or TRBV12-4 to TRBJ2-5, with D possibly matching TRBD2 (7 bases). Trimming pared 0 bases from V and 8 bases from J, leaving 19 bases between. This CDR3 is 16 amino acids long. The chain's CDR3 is CASSLAGGGSPPTQYF. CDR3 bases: TGTGCCAGCAGTTTAGCGGGCGGGGGCTCTCCCCCCACCCAGTACTTC.

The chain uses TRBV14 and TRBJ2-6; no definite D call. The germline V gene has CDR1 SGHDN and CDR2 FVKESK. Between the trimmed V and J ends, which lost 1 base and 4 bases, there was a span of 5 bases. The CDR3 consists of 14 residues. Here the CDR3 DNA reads TGTGCCAGCAGCCAAGGAGGAGGGGCCAACGTCCTGACTTTC. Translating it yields CASSQGGGANVLTF.